This record covers a single T cell receptor beta chain. The method was immunoSEQ multiplex PCR; TCRdb's version includes in-frame clones alone and lacks a portion of them. The repertoire holds over 350,000 clones, with roughly 89% as singletons. This CDR3 is 12 amino acids long. Trimming removed 2 bases at V and 4 bases at J, with 6 bases between. Germline CDR1 is WNHNN and CDR2 is SYGVQD (reference sequence). The data are from a study of blood T cell repertoires in COVID-19. Overall study: Samples representing acute and convalescent COVID-19 were sourced from the United States, Italy and Spain. Sources were T cells, B-cell-depleted T cells, or PBMCs; the material itself was cDNA or gDNA.

This receptor was identified in a woman aged 25 to 39 with active or convalescent COVID-19. The specimen was peripheral blood. The V call is TRBV10-1, the J call TRBJ2-7; D call uncertain. The CDR3 DNA is TGCGCCAGCAGTGAGACCGCGTACGAGCAGTACTTC. Encoded protein: CASSETAYEQYF.